The 18 T cell receptor beta chains below come from one sample, sequenced in a study of T cells after posttransplantation cyclophosphamide (dated by TCRdb to about 2016). Taken with the paper, the label for treatment or condition translates to: high-dose cyclophosphamide on days +3 and +4 as single-agent GVHD prophylaxis. PTCy patients received busulfan and fludarabine conditioning, a related or unrelated marrow graft, and cyclophosphamide on days +3 and +4. Libraries were constructed by the immunoSEQ multiplex PCR assay. TCRdb limited this immuneACCESS table to in-frame rearrangements with V and J called. A share of clones is missing; checked studies link under half to unresolved V genes, and the rest is unexplained. This sample lists around 2,200 clones; around 85% were detected once. The ten largest account for roughly an eighth of the sample. The sample consisted of CD8+ T cells sorted from blood, taken roughly 340 days after allogeneic stem cell transplant with posttransplant cyclophosphamide. The source of these receptors is a male patient in his 50s who received an allogeneic stem cell transplant from a related donor and was CMV-positive. After a transplant, the donor of the graft may account for some T cells.

V usage is TRBV4-1 and J usage is TRBJ1-5; the match to TRBD1 covers 8 bases. The CDR3 loop spans 19 amino acids. V gave up 4 bases and J gave up 2 bases; unmatched junction bases: 16. Germline V gene lookup returns CDR1 MGHRA and CDR2 YSYEKL. In DNA, the CDR3 is TGCGCCAGCAGCCCGTCATACGGACCCACGGGACAGGGCAATCAGCCCCAGCATTTT. Amino acids: CASSPSYGPTGQGNQPQHF.

The chain joins TRBV6-5 to TRBJ1-2; D is unresolved. Germline-derived CDR1 and CDR2 are MNHEY and SVGAGI. CDR3 length equals 15 residues. Trimming left V 3 bases short and J 6 bases short, with 17 bases between. The CDR3 here is CASSYRFVEGDGYTF. CDR3 bases: TGTGCCAGCAGTTATAGGTTTGTGGAGGGTGATGGCTACACCTTC.

This rearrangement joins TRBV18 to TRBJ2-3; weak D call: TRBD2 (5 bases). Germline assignment: CDR1 KGHSH and CDR2 LQKENI. The CDR3 sequence is 15 residues long. Trimming pared 8 bases from V and 4 bases from J, leaving 19 bases between. This CDR3 is CASDEAGQRADTQYF. The CDR3 region has the DNA TGTGCCAGCGATGAGGCGGGCCAGAGGGCAGATACGCAGTATTTT.

This chain links TRBV19 with TRBJ2-1; D call uncertain. CDR3 length: 15 residues. Germline loops: CDR1 LNHDA, CDR2 SQIVND (reference sequence). V was clipped by 5 bases and J by 7 bases, with 18 bases between them. In DNA form, the CDR3 reads TGTGCCAGTAGTCCAACAGCAGATCCCACGAATGAGCAGTTCTTC. This codes for CASSPTADPTNEQFF.

The J gene is TRBJ2-1, the V gene TRBV6-5, with 7 positions matching TRBD1. J gave up 6 bases and V 6 bases, and 8 bases lay outside the gene matches. CDR1 and CDR2 from the germline V gene are MNHEY and SVGAGI. The CDR3 contains 14 residues. The CDR3 coding sequence is TGTGCCAGCAGCTATAGACCAGGGGGCAATGAGCAGTTCTTC. Translated: CASSYRPGGNEQFF.

This clone was observed a single time. This chain connects TRBV29-1 to TRBJ2-7, with 13 positions matching TRBD2. This CDR3 region has 16 residues. V was clipped by 3 bases and J by 3 bases; unmatched bases: 8. CDR1 SQVTM and CDR2 ANQGSEA come from the germline V gene. This chain's CDR3 is CSVDTQGLAGYYEQYF. CDR3 DNA: TGCAGCGTTGACACCCAGGGACTAGCGGGATACTACGAGCAGTACTTC.

This sequence joins TRBV29-1 and TRBJ2-7; tentative D call: TRBD1 (7 bases). V was clipped by 5 bases and J by 6 bases, with 20 bases between them. This CDR3 region has 14 residues. The V gene's germline CDR1 is SQVTM and CDR2 ANQGSEA. The CDR3 protein is CSVLGGQMGSEQYF. DNA of the CDR3: TGCAGCGTTCTCGGGGGACAGATGGGATCCGAGCAGTACTTC.

The rearrangement uses TRBV5-6 and TRBJ1-2; 10 nucleotides match TRBD1. CDR3 length equals 15 residues. Losses at the gene ends were 4 bases for V and 4 bases for J; bases not matched to a gene: 7. The germline V gene has CDR1 SGHDT and CDR2 YYEEEE. The CDR3 reads CASSPSGQGFYGYTF. CDR3 sequence (DNA): TGTGCCAGCAGCCCTTCGGGACAGGGGTTCTATGGCTACACCTTC. The whole variable domain, remainder taken from reference TRBV5-6 and TRBJ1-2, is DAGVTQSPTHLIKTRGQQVTLRCSPKSGHDTVSWYQQALGQGPQFIFQYYEEEERQRGNFPDRFSGHQFPNYSSELNVNALLLGDSALYLCASSPSGQGFYGYTFGSGTRLTVV.

The chain employs TRBV9 and TRBJ1-1; D uncertain. Germline CDR1 reads SGDLS; CDR2 reads YYNGEE. There are 13 residues in the CDR3. V was shortened by 3 bases and J by 2 bases, with 8 bases between the two germline ends. CDR3 loop: CASSATRNTEAFF. DNA of the CDR3: TGTGCCAGCAGCGCGACACGTAACACTGAAGCTTTCTTT.

The chain joins TRBV19 to TRBJ2-3; a weak D match, TRBD1 (5 bases). Germline V gene sequence: CDR1 LNHDA, CDR2 SQIVND (reference sequence). Trimming left V 3 bases short and J 9 bases short, with 10 bases between. The CDR3 spans 12 residues. CDR3 region: CASSMGQPTQYF. CDR3 sequence (DNA): TGTGCCAGTAGTATGGGGCAGCCCACGCAGTATTTT.

This clone came up a few times. This chain uses TRBV27 with TRBJ2-3; the D gene is possibly TRBD2 (6 bases). Germline CDR1 is MNHEY and CDR2 is SMNVEV (reference sequence). The CDR3 length is 14 residues. V was pared by 5 bases and J by 2 bases, with 11 bases between. CDR3 DNA sequence: TGTGCCAGCAGTCCAACTAGCTTCACAGATACGCAGTATTTT. It codes for CASSPTSFTDTQYF.

The chain uses TRBV5-1 and TRBJ2-1; 10 bases are shared with TRBD1. Germline CDR1 SGHRS, CDR2 YFSETQ. V lost 4 bases to trimming and J lost 7 bases; unmatched junction nucleotides: 5. The length of the CDR3 is 14 residues. The CDR3 spells CASSIGDRGNEQFF. The CDR3 DNA follows: TGCGCCAGCAGCATAGGGGACAGGGGAAATGAGCAGTTCTTC.

The CDR3 loop reads CASSLGQGVLAYEQYF. The CDR3 coding sequence is TGTGCCAGCAGCTTAGGGCAGGGGGTTCTTGCCTACGAGCAGTACTTC. V gene TRBV7-9 combines with J gene TRBJ2-7, with 7 nucleotides matching TRBD1. Germline assignment: CDR1 SEHNR and CDR2 FQNEAQ (reference sequence). The V and J ends lost 1 base and 2 bases, in that order; junction bases with no gene match: 8. This CDR3 comprises 16 residues.

This clone was detected a few times. J is TRBJ1-1 and V is TRBV27, with 8 bases that match TRBD1. The germline V gene has CDR1 MNHEY and CDR2 SMNVEV (reference sequence). CDR3 length equals 15 residues. With V trimmed by 2 bases and J by 10 bases, 12 bases remained unmatched. The DNA for the CDR3 is TGTGCCAGCAGTTTAGGGGGTGTGGACAGGGCTAGAGCTTTCTTT. Its translation: CASSLGGVDRARAFF.

The rearrangement joins TRBV5-1 to TRBJ2-1, with TRBD1 matching 9 bases. Germline CDR1 SGHRS, CDR2 YFSETQ. With 4 bases clipped from V and 2 bases from J, the junction kept 10 bases outside the gene matches. The CDR3 loop spans 17 amino acids. The CDR3 DNA follows: TGCGCCAGCAGCCCCTGGGACAGGGCTGGCCCCTACAATGAGCAGTTCTTC. Encoded protein: CASSPWDRAGPYNEQFF. The full variable domain, rest sourced from reference TRBV5-1 and TRBJ2-1, is KAGVTQTPRYLIKTRGQQVTLSCSPISGHRSVSWYQQTPGQGLQFLFEYFSETQRNKGNFPGRFSGRQFSNSRSEMNVSTLELGDSALYLCASSPWDRAGPYNEQFFGPGTRLTVL.

The CDR3 nucleotides read TGTGCCAGCAGCGCCGACTATCAGACAGGACTCACTGAAGCTTTCTTT. It is translated as CASSADYQTGLTEAFF. The chain uses TRBV9 and TRBJ1-1; perhaps TRBD1 as D (6 bases). V was cut by 3 bases and J by 4 bases, with 19 bases left in between. CDR1 is SGDLS, CDR2 YYNGEE, per germline. The CDR3 consists of 16 residues.

The chain couples TRBV4-1 to TRBJ2-3, with D possibly TRBD2 on 6 matching bases. The CDR3 sequence is 16 residues long. V was clipped by 1 base and J by 4 bases, with 15 bases between them. Germline CDR1 and CDR2: MGHRA and YSYEKL. In DNA form, the CDR3 reads TGCGCCAGCAGCCAAGTTCCGGGAGTCCCCCCAGATACGCAGTATTTT. Its translation: CASSQVPGVPPDTQYF.

The V call is TRBV7-2, the J call TRBJ1-2; 9 bases line up with TRBD1. CDR3 length equals 17 residues. V lost 4 bases to trimming and J lost 7 bases; unmatched junction nucleotides: 16. Germline V CDR1 and CDR2: SGHTA, FQGNSA. The CDR3 coding sequence is TGTGCCAGCAGCTATTCCGGGACAGGGACCGATCGGGGTGGCTACACCTTC. The encoded protein is CASSYSGTGTDRGGYTF.